These 10 T cell receptor beta chains share one sample of origin, sequenced in a study of identical twins. TCRdb reanalysed the 5' RACE reads using MiXCR and keeps one entry per CDR3 protein. Of 1.5 million to 2 million distinct CDR3 sequences in the sample, less than 35% were seen once. The sample was cord blood. Source of these receptors: a newborn girl in good health.

The chain carries TRBV13 and TRBJ2-3, with D possibly being TRBD2 (6 bases). Germline lookup yields CDR1 PRHDT and CDR2 FYEKMQ (reference sequence). The CDR3 length is 15 residues. V dropped 1 base and J dropped 4 bases, with 12 bases sitting between them. CDR3 amino acids: CASSLVGSGADTQYF. The CDR3 DNA reads as TGTGCCAGCAGCTTAGTCGGGAGTGGGGCAGATACGCAGTATTTT.

This clonotype has only a few counts. V gene TRBV5-8 combines with J gene TRBJ2-6; D is possibly TRBD1 (6 bases). Per the germline V gene, CDR1 is SGHTS and CDR2 is YDEGEE. The CDR3 has 18 residues. Trimming took 2 bases from V and 0 from J, leaving 15 bases between them. The CDR3 DNA reads as TGTGCCAGCAGCTTATTGGACAGCCCCAGCTCTGGGGCCAACGTCCTGACTTTC. This encodes CASSLLDSPSSGANVLTF.

This clonotype was detected a few times. The V and J genes are TRBV20-1 and TRBJ2-4, with no clear D. V was cut by 0 bases and J by 6 bases, with 6 bases left in between. CDR1 and CDR2 (germline): DFQATT, SNEGSKA (reference sequence). The CDR3 spans 12 residues. This chain's CDR3 is CSARDRPNIQYF. The CDR3 region has the DNA TGCAGTGCTAGAGACAGACCAAACATTCAGTACTTC.

CDR3 loop: CAVGTGRFF. The DNA of the CDR3 is TGTGCTGTAGGGACAGGTCGGTTCTTC. The chain carries TRBV12-3 or TRBV12-4 and TRBJ2-1, with 8 nucleotides matching TRBD1. The CDR3 runs 9 residues.

This clonotype was detected a few times. The chain carries TRBV20-1 and TRBJ1-2; 9 bases are a match to TRBD1. The CDR3 sequence is 13 residues long. Germline lookup yields CDR1 DFQATT and CDR2 SNEGSKA (reference sequence). After removal of 5 bases from V and 3 bases from J, the junction contained 4 bases not matched to a gene. The CDR3 sequence is CSAPQGADYGYTF. The CDR3 nucleotides are TGCAGTGCTCCACAGGGGGCGGACTATGGCTACACCTTC.

The chain recombines TRBV24-1 with TRBJ2-1; no reliable D call. Germline V gene lookup returns CDR1 KGHDR and CDR2 SFDVKD. The CDR3 has 16 residues. Trimming removed 2 bases at V and 4 bases at J, with 14 bases between. CDR3 nucleotide sequence: TGTGCCACCAGTGATTCTTCGGTCCGGGTTTACAATGAGCAGTTCTTC. It codes for CATSDSSVRVYNEQFF.

This clonotype was seen a handful of times. The J gene is TRBJ2-5, the V gene TRBV11-3, with 11 bases identical to TRBD2. Looked up from germline, CDR1 is SGHNT and CDR2 is YENEEA. The CDR3 spans 16 residues. V gave up 4 bases and J gave up 1 base; unmatched junction bases: 5. CDR3 DNA: TGTGCCAGCAGCTCGGGACTAGCGGAACTCCAAGAGACCCAGTACTTC. It yields the protein CASSSGLAELQETQYF. The variable domain in full, with the rest retrieved from reference TRBV11-3 and TRBJ2-5, is EAGVVQSPRYKIIEKKQPVAFWCNPISGHNTLYWYLQNLGQGPELLIRYENEEAVDDSQLPKDRFSAERLKGVDSTLKIQPAELGDSAVYLCASSSGLAELQETQYFGPGTRLLVL.

This chain connects TRBV5-5 to TRBJ2-1, with D hard to call. Trimming pared 7 bases from V and 4 bases from J, leaving 12 bases between. This CDR3 contains 13 residues. CDR1 SGHKS and CDR2 YYEKEE come from the germline V gene (reference sequence). CDR3 residues: CASRVGHYNEQFF. CDR3 DNA sequence: TGTGCCAGCCGGGTAGGCCATTACAATGAGCAGTTCTTC.

The V gene is TRBV7-8, the J gene TRBJ1-2; D gene ambiguous. Germline V CDR1 and CDR2: SGHVS, FQNEAQ. This CDR3 spans 17 amino acids. V gave up 0 bases and J gave up 3 bases, with 17 bases separating them. The CDR3 nucleotides read TGTGCCAGCAGCTTAGCCGGACCCCGAGGAGTAGACTATGGCTACACCTTC. It is translated as CASSLAGPRGVDYGYTF.

V is TRBV20-1 and J is TRBJ2-7; TRBD2 aligns across 7 bases. Germline V gene sequence: CDR1 DFQATT, CDR2 SNEGSKA (reference sequence). The CDR3 consists of 14 residues. With V trimmed by 6 bases and J by 0 bases, 8 bases remained unmatched. The chain's CDR3 is CSAQRGWVSYEQYF. CDR3 bases: TGCAGTGCGCAGCGGGGTTGGGTCTCCTACGAGCAGTACTTC.